This T cell receptor (beta chain) was sequenced during a study of blood T cell repertoires in COVID-19. The germline V gene encodes CDR1 GTSNPN and CDR2 SVGIG (reference sequence). The CDR3 runs 13 residues. Trimming stripped 2 bases from V and 4 bases from J, with 9 bases between. TCRdb's table, derived via immunoSEQ multiplex PCR, lists solely in-frame clones and lacks some. The data contain around 140,000 clones, about 79% of them singletons. This receptor was obtained from a man aged 60-69 years with active or convalescent COVID-19. The V and J genes are TRBV30 and TRBJ1-5; tentatively, D is TRBD1 (6 bases). Specimen: peripheral blood. CDR3 sequence reads: CAWSRQVNQPQHF. The CDR3 nucleotides read TGTGCCTGGAGTAGACAGGTAAATCAGCCCCAGCATTTT.